This T cell receptor beta chain was sequenced during a study of blood T cell repertoires in COVID-19. Using immunoSEQ multiplex PCR, the repertoire was profiled, and TCRdb retains in-frame clones only, with some absent. The table shows 85,000 to 90,000 clones, with roughly 90% occurring only once. From germline, CDR1 is WNHNN and CDR2 SYGVQD (reference sequence). CDR3 length: 17 amino acids. Trimming removed 6 bases at V and 3 bases at J, with 23 bases between. The receptor was isolated from a man older than 75 with active or convalescent COVID-19. Sequencing was carried out using peripheral blood. The chain has TRBV10-1 and TRBJ1-1; weak D call: TRBD1 (6 bases). For the CDR3, the DNA is TGCGCCAGCAGGACGCCGGGACACACCAATGGGGACACTGAAGCTTTCTTT. It codes for CASRTPGHTNGDTEAFF.